This T cell receptor (beta chain) was sequenced for a study of T cells after yellow fever vaccination. Study conclusions and caveats: The study noted that FACS-sorted repertoires could contain abundant clonotypes contaminating from the bulk population.

This clonotype was detected many times. Its antigen is not identified. In TCRdb, the 5' RACE reads were re-called with MiXCR into one record per CDR3 protein. The sample consists of hundreds of thousands of distinct CDR3 sequences, roughly 9% of them appearing once. The CDR3 is made up of 15 amino acids. Germline lookup yields CDR1 SGHTA and CDR2 FQGNSA. Trimming took 5 bases from V and 10 from J; bases not matched to a gene: 11. The source of this sequence is a man younger than 35 who received the YFV17D yellow fever vaccine. The rearrangement uses TRBV7-2 and TRBJ1-6, with TRBD1 matching over 7 bases. The source was CD4+ T cells sorted from PBMCs, collected 5 days after the yellow fever booster vaccination. Written as DNA, the CDR3 is TGTGCCAGCAGCCCGAACAGGGGTGAGGAGTCACCCCTCCACTTT. The encoded protein is CASSPNRGEESPLHF. Full variable domain (missing parts from reference TRBV7-2 and TRBJ1-6): GAGVSQSPSNKVTEKGKDVELRCDPISGHTALYWYRQSLGQGLEFLIYFQGNSAPDKSGLPSDRFSAERTGGSVSTLTIQRTQQEDSAVYLCASSPNRGEESPLHFGNGTRLTVT.